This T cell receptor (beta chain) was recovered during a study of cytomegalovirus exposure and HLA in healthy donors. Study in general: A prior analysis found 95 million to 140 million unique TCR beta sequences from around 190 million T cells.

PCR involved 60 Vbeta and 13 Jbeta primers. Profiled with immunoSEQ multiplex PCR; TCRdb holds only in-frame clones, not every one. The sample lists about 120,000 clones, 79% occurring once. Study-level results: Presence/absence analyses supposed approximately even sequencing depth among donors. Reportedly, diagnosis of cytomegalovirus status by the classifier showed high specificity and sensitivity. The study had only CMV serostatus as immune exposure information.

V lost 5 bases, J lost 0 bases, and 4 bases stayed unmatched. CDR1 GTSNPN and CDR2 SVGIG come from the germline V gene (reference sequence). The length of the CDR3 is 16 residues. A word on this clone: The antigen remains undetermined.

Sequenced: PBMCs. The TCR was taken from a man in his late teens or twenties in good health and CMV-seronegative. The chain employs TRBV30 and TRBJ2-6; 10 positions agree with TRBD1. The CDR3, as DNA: TGTGCCTGGTCGGGACAGGGGATCTCTGGGGCCAACGTCCTGACTTTC. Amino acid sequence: CAWSGQGISGANVLTF.